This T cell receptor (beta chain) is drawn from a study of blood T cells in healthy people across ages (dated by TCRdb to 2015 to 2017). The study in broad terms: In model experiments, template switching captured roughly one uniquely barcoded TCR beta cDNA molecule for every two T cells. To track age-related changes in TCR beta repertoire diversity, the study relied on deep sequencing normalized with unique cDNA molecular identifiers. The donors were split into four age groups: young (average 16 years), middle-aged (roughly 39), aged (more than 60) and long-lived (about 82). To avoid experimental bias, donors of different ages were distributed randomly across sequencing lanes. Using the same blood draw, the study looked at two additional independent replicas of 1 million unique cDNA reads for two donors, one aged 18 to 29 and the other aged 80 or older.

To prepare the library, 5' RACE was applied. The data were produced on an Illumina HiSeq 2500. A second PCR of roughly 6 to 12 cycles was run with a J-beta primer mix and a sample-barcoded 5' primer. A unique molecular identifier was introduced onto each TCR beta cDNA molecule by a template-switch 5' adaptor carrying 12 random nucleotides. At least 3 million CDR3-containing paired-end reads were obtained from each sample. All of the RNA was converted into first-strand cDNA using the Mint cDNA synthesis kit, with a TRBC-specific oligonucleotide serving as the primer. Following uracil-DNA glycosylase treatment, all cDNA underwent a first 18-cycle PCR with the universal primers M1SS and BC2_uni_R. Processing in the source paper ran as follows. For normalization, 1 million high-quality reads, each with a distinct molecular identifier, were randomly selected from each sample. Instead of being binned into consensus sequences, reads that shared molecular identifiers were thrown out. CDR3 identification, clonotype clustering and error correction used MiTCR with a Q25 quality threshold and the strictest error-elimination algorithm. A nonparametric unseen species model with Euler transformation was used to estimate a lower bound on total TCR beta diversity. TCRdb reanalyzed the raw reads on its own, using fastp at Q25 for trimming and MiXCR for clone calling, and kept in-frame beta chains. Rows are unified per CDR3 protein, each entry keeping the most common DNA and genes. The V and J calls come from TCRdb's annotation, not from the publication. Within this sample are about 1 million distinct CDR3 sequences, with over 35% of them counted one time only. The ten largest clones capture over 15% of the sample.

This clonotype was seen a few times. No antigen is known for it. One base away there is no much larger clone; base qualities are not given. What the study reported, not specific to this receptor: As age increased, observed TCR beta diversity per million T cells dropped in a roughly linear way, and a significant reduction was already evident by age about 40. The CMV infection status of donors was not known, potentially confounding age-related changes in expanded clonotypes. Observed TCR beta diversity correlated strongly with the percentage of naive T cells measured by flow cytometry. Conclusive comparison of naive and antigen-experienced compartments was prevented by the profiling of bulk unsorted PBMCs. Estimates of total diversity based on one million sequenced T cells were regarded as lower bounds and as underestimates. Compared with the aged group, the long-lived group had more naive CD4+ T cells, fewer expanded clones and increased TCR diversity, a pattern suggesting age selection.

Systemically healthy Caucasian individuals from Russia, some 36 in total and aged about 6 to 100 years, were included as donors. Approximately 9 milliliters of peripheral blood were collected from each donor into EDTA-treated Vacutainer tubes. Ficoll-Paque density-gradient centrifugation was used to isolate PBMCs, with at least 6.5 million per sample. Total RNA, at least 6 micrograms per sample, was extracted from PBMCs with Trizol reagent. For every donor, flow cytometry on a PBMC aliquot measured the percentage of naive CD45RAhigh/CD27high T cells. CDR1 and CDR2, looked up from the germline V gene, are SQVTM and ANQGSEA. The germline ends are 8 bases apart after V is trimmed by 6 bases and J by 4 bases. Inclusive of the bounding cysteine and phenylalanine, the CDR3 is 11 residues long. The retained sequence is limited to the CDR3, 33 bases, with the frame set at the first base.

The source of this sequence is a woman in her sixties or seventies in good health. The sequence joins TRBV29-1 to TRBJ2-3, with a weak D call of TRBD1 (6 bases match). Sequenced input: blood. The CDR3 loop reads CSVGQSDTQYF. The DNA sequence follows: TGCAGCGTCGGACAGTCAGATACGCAGTATTTT.